One and the same sample provided the 31 T cell receptor beta chains below, sequenced in a study of Tregs in tolerant kidney transplant recipients. Profiling relied on immunoSEQ multiplex PCR, and the TCRdb table lists in-frame clones only, not all of them. Among roughly 80,000 clones, around 98% were seen once, and the ten largest hold approximately 0.52%. The source material was CD4+ T cells from blood, sampled before the transplant. Source of these receptors: a human donor who received a combined kidney and bone marrow transplant.

This chain uses TRBV7-2 with TRBJ2-7; TRBD1 matches 7 bases. V was clipped by 5 bases and J by 0 bases; unmatched bases: 10. The length of the CDR3 is 16 residues. The germline gives CDR1 SGHTA, CDR2 FQGNSA. The CDR3 nucleotides are TGTGCCAGCAGCCCCTCTGTCTGGACAGGCTCCTACGAGCAGTACTTC. Its translation is CASSPSVWTGSYEQYF. Full variable domain (rest looked up from reference TRBV7-2 and TRBJ2-7): GAGVSQSPSNKVTEKGKDVELRCDPISGHTALYWYRQSLGQGLEFLIYFQGNSAPDKSGLPSDRFSAERTGGSVSTLTIQRTQQEDSAVYLCASSPSVWTGSYEQYFGPGTRLTVT.

The gene calls are TRBV6-1 and TRBJ1-1; D is unclear. The V gene's germline CDR1 is MNHNS and CDR2 SASEGT. Trimming left V 1 base short and J 10 bases short, with 13 bases between. The CDR3 length is 13 residues. CDR3 sequence reads: CASSEGPPGVAFF. The CDR3 DNA reads TGTGCCAGCAGTGAAGGACCGCCCGGGGTAGCTTTCTTT.

The chain has TRBV7-3 and TRBJ2-5; a weak D match, TRBD1 (5 bases). This CDR3 spans 15 amino acids. The germline gives CDR1 SGHTA, CDR2 FQGTGA. Trimming left V 5 bases short and J 4 bases short, with 17 bases between. As DNA, the CDR3 is TGTGCCAGCAGCCCGCACCGGACAACAAGAGAGACCCAGTACTTC. Its translation: CASSPHRTTRETQYF.

In this sample, this clone turned up once. The chain links TRBV5-1 to TRBJ2-2; D unclear. V gave up 0 bases and J gave up 3 bases, with 6 bases separating them. Germline values: CDR1 SGHRS, CDR2 YFSETQ. CDR3 length equals 14 residues. CDR3 coding DNA: TGCGCCAGCAGCTTGGCCTCCTACACCGGGGAGCTGTTTTTT. Protein product: CASSLASYTGELFF.

This chain connects TRBV5-6 to TRBJ2-2; D might be TRBD2 (5 bases). With 4 bases removed from V and 3 bases from J, the gap between germline ends came to 16 bases. This CDR3 is 16 amino acids long. The germline V gene has CDR1 SGHDT and CDR2 YYEEEE. The CDR3 nucleotides read TGTGCCAGCAGCCACCCGGGGAAGCGTGACACCGGGGAGCTGTTTTTT. Protein sequence: CASSHPGKRDTGELFF.

The chain recombines TRBV7-9 with TRBJ1-4; weak D call: TRBD1 (5 bases). This CDR3 region has 17 residues. The V end lost 4 bases, the J end lost 8 bases, and 23 bases lay between the germline ends. Germline V CDR1 and CDR2: SEHNR, FQNEAQ (reference sequence). This chain's CDR3 is CASSSPPGGQLIEKLFF. The CDR3 DNA follows: TGTGCCAGCAGCTCCCCCCCAGGTGGACAACTTATCGAAAAACTGTTTTTT.

The V and J genes are TRBV19 and TRBJ2-5; 8 bases are a match to TRBD2. This CDR3 is 15 amino acids long. V lost 5 bases and J lost 4; bases outside the gene matches: 9. The germline V gene has CDR1 LNHDA and CDR2 SQIVND (reference sequence). CDR3: CASSLLPGGPETQYF. CDR3 sequence (DNA): TGTGCCAGTAGTCTTCTACCGGGAGGGCCAGAGACCCAGTACTTC.

In this sample, this clone turned up once. The chain joins TRBV30 to TRBJ2-2; TRBD2 matches 11 bases. The length of the CDR3 is 15 residues. J was trimmed by 5 bases and V by 4 bases; bases with no gene match: 6. The germline gives CDR1 GTSNPN, CDR2 SVGIG (reference sequence). The CDR3 coding sequence is TGTGCCTGGAAGCTAGCGGGAGGAAGGACCGGGGAGCTGTTTTTT. Encoded protein: CAWKLAGGRTGELFF.

The chain employs TRBV29-1 and TRBJ2-7, with TRBD1 matching 7 bases. The CDR3 length is 16 residues. CDR1 and CDR2 from the germline V gene are SQVTM and ANQGSEA. Germline trimming cut 5 bases from V and 3 bases from J; bases unmatched to any gene: 16. The CDR3 protein is CSVKGQTGTGVYEQYF. CDR3 sequence (DNA): TGCAGCGTTAAGGGCCAAACTGGCACAGGGGTCTACGAGCAGTACTTC.

The chain has TRBV27 and TRBJ1-5; D ambiguous. The CDR3 spans 13 residues. CDR1 and CDR2 from the germline V gene are MNHEY and SMNVEV (reference sequence). The ends were cut back, 6 bases at V and 5 bases at J, with 11 bases in the middle. CDR3 loop: CASRPQRYQPQHF. CDR3 nucleotides: TGTGCCAGCAGGCCTCAGAGGTATCAGCCCCAGCATTTT.

This clone was recorded once. The genes are TRBV5-1 and TRBJ1-2; D gene unclear. The CDR3 runs 12 residues. V was trimmed by 5 bases and J by 4 bases, leaving 9 bases between them. CDR1 SGHRS and CDR2 YFSETQ come from the germline V gene. CDR3: CASSVESYGYTF. As DNA, the CDR3 is TGCGCCAGCAGTGTGGAGAGCTATGGCTACACCTTC.

V and J are TRBV6-1 and TRBJ2-6, with TRBD1 identical over 11 bases. This CDR3 spans 18 amino acids. Unmatched junction bases numbered 6, after V lost 4 bases and J lost 1 base. Germline-derived CDR1 and CDR2 are MNHNS and SASEGT. The chain's CDR3 is CASSGGGTGGSGANVLTF. The CDR3 DNA is TGTGCCAGCAGTGGGGGCGGGACAGGGGGGTCTGGGGCCAACGTCCTGACTTTC.

V usage is TRBV4-3 and J usage is TRBJ1-4; 7 positions agree with TRBD1. Germline values: CDR1 LGHNA, CDR2 YSLEER. With 1 base clipped from V and 1 base from J, the junction kept 12 bases outside the gene matches. This CDR3 has 19 amino acids. This CDR3 is CASSQGVRGAAKTNEKLFF. Written as DNA, the CDR3 is TGCGCCAGCAGCCAAGGGGTCAGGGGGGCCGCTAAAACTAATGAAAAACTGTTTTTT.

V gene TRBV29-1 combines with J gene TRBJ1-3; D not certain. Germline V gives CDR1 SQVTM, CDR2 ANQGSEA. The CDR3 covers 13 residues. Trimming left V 6 bases short and J 0 bases short, with 9 bases between. The DNA of the CDR3 is TGCAGCGTGCAGGTTTTCTCTGGAAACACCATATATTTT. Translated: CSVQVFSGNTIYF.

V is TRBV7-2 and J is TRBJ2-5; TRBD2 aligns across 8 bases. The CDR3 contains 16 residues. V gave up 4 bases and J gave up 5 bases; unmatched junction bases: 12. The germline V gene encodes CDR1 SGHTA and CDR2 FQGNSA. The CDR3 here is CASSSLLAGGMETQYF. DNA for the CDR3: TGTGCCAGCAGCTCCCTGCTGGCGGGGGGCATGGAGACCCAGTACTTC.

The V and J genes are TRBV5-4 and TRBJ2-5; tentative D call: TRBD1 (5 bases). The CDR3 sequence is 18 residues long. The ends were cut back, 3 bases at V and 2 bases at J, with 23 bases in the middle. Germline V gene sequence: CDR1 SGHNT, CDR2 YYREEE (reference sequence). The CDR3, as DNA: TGTGCCAGCAGCTCGGGCGGTGCGGCAGGGCTTTTACAAGAGACCCAGTACTTC. Translating gives CASSSGGAAGLLQETQYF.

J is TRBJ2-7 and V is TRBV6-1, with a tentative D call TRBD2 (6 bases). CDR3 length: 13 residues. CDR1 is MNHNS, CDR2 SASEGT, per germline. The ends were cut back, 6 bases at V and 4 bases at J, with 13 bases in the middle. The CDR3 DNA reads TGTGCCAGCAGATTTAGCGGAGATTACGAGCAGTACTTC. Translated, it gives CASRFSGDYEQYF.

This rearrangement joins TRBV7-2 to TRBJ2-7; a weak D match, TRBD1 (5 bases). V was pared by 1 base and J by 0 bases, with 10 bases between. Germline lookup yields CDR1 SGHTA and CDR2 FQGNSA. The CDR3 is made up of 15 amino acids. CDR3 amino acids: CASSLVGQASYEQYF. Written as DNA, the CDR3 is TGTGCCAGCAGCTTAGTGGGGCAGGCCTCCTACGAGCAGTACTTC.

This rearrangement joins TRBV5-1 to TRBJ1-4, with unresolved D. CDR3 length equals 14 residues. V shed 5 bases and J shed 4 bases, with 12 bases lying between them. Per the germline V gene, CDR1 is SGHRS and CDR2 is YFSETQ. The CDR3 spells CASREGAINEKLFF. Here the CDR3 DNA reads TGCGCCAGCAGGGAGGGCGCGATTAATGAAAAACTGTTTTTT. Complete variable domain (other parts from reference TRBV5-1 and TRBJ1-4): KAGVTQTPRYLIKTRGQQVTLSCSPISGHRSVSWYQQTPGQGLQFLFEYFSETQRNKGNFPGRFSGRQFSNSRSEMNVSTLELGDSALYLCASREGAINEKLFFGSGTQLSVL.

This clone was seen a single time. V and J are TRBV7-2 and TRBJ2-7; 12 nucleotides line up with TRBD2. Looked up from germline, CDR1 is SGHTA and CDR2 is FQGNSA. The CDR3 runs to 15 residues. V was clipped by 6 bases and J by 0 bases; unmatched bases: 3. This CDR3 reads CASRLAGGSSYEQYF. The CDR3 DNA is TGTGCCAGCAGACTAGCGGGGGGCAGCTCCTACGAGCAGTACTTC.

This sequence joins TRBV9 and TRBJ1-1; the match to TRBD1 covers 10 bases. The V and J ends lost 4 bases and 11 bases, in that order; junction bases with no gene match: 14. CDR1 is SGDLS, CDR2 YYNGEE, per germline. The CDR3 is 15 amino acids. CDR3 DNA sequence: TGTGCCAGCAGCCCCTCGGCCGGGACAGGGGTTCGGGCTTTCTTT. This sequence encodes CASSPSAGTGVRAFF.

The CDR3 here is CASSPIILAGFSYNEQFF. CDR3 DNA sequence: TGTGCCAGCTCACCAATAATACTAGCGGGATTCTCCTACAATGAGCAGTTCTTC. V is TRBV18 and J is TRBJ2-1, with 10 bases fitting TRBD2. CDR3 length: 18 residues. V shed 2 bases, J shed 0 bases, and the junction held 7 bases outside the gene matches. The germline gives CDR1 KGHSH, CDR2 LQKENI. Combining the CDR3 with reference TRBV18 and TRBJ2-1 gives the whole variable domain NAGVMQNPRHLVRRRGQEARLRCSPMKGHSHVYWYRQLPEEGLKFMVYLQKENIIDESGMPKERFSAEFPKEGPSILRIQQVVRGDSAAYFCASSPIILAGFSYNEQFFGPGTRLTVL.

V is TRBV7-3 and J is TRBJ2-7; 7 bases fit TRBD2. Germline V lookup: CDR1 SGHTA, CDR2 FQGTGA. J lost 3 bases, V lost 5 bases, and 22 bases had no gene match. CDR3 size: 19 residues. The DNA for the CDR3 is TGTGCCAGCAGCGCCGAAGCACACGCTAGGGCTAGCGGCAACTACGAGCAGTACTTC. As protein: CASSAEAHARASGNYEQYF.

The chain uses TRBV11-3 and TRBJ2-7, with D possibly TRBD2 on 6 matching bases. CDR1 and CDR2 (germline): SGHNT, YENEEA. The CDR3 runs to 16 residues. Trimming took off 0 bases at V and 2 bases at J, with 14 bases between the two ends. The CDR3 protein is CASSLDWAGITYEQYF. The CDR3 DNA reads TGTGCCAGCAGCTTAGATTGGGCGGGAATCACCTACGAGCAGTACTTC.

This chain connects TRBV5-4 to TRBJ1-4, with 9 positions matching TRBD1. Germline V gives CDR1 SGHNT, CDR2 YYREEE (reference sequence). The CDR3 has 15 amino acids. Trimming at V came to 3 bases and at J to 2 bases, leaving 2 bases not matched to a gene. The CDR3, as DNA: TGTGCCAGCAGCTCCGACAGGGGGACTAATGAAAAACTGTTTTTT. Its translation is CASSSDRGTNEKLFF.

The rearrangement uses TRBV19 and TRBJ2-3; 8 positions match TRBD2. This CDR3 has 19 amino acids. The germline CDR1 and CDR2 sequences are LNHDA and SQIVND (reference sequence). Trimming at V came to 3 bases and at J to 0 bases, leaving 14 bases not matched to a gene. In DNA, the CDR3 is TGTGCCAGTAGTATTTTGGGCCCTAGAACTAGCGGAAGCACAGATACGCAGTATTTT. As protein: CASSILGPRTSGSTDTQYF.

This chain links TRBV11-3 with TRBJ2-3, with D unresolved. Trimming left V 0 bases short and J 8 bases short, with 12 bases between. The germline gives CDR1 SGHNT, CDR2 YENEEA. The CDR3 is made up of 14 amino acids. This CDR3 reads CASSLDRSTGTQYF. The CDR3 coding sequence is TGTGCCAGCAGCTTAGATAGAAGTACCGGTACGCAGTATTTT.

V gene TRBV18 combines with J gene TRBJ2-5, with a possible D match to TRBD1 (5 bases). There are 14 residues in the CDR3. Germline V CDR1 and CDR2: KGHSH, LQKENI. V was pared by 3 bases and J by 5 bases, with 13 bases between. The chain's CDR3 is CASSPPTERETQYF. CDR3 DNA: TGTGCCAGCTCACCCCCGACAGAGCGCGAGACCCAGTACTTC.

The chain uses TRBV5-4 and TRBJ2-2; no definite D call. This CDR3 region has 14 residues. Germline values: CDR1 SGHNT, CDR2 YYREEE (reference sequence). V gave up 2 bases and J gave up 6 bases, with 11 bases separating them. The CDR3 is CASSFKARSGELFF. CDR3 coding DNA: TGTGCCAGCAGCTTCAAGGCGCGGTCCGGGGAGCTGTTTTTT.

The rearrangement joins TRBV7-9 to TRBJ2-7; TRBD2 aligns across 10 bases. Germline CDR1 SEHNR, CDR2 FQNEAQ (reference sequence). J lost 6 bases, V lost 5 bases, and 7 bases had no gene match. CDR3 length equals 14 residues. The CDR3 DNA reads TGTGCCAGCAGCCGAGCGGGAGGGCCGGCCGAGCAGTACTTC. Translated: CASSRAGGPAEQYF.

The chain uses TRBV11-2 and TRBJ2-5, with 9 bases matching TRBD1. The CDR3 is made up of 13 amino acids. J was trimmed by 3 bases and V by 5 bases; bases with no gene match: 1. The germline CDR1 and CDR2 sequences are SGHAT and FQNNGV. CDR3 protein: CASSRDREETQYF. CDR3 nucleotides: TGTGCCAGCAGCCGGGACAGGGAAGAGACCCAGTACTTC.